Each of the 25 T cell receptor beta chains below was sequenced from the same sample in a study of human T cells and chemical hapten exposure. TCRdb analysed the RACE reads with MiXCR anew, one entry per CDR3 protein. The sample includes about 34,000 distinct CDR3 sequences, 5% to 8% of them seen just once. Time point noted: patch test 1, 2 weeks after DPC sensitization. Treatment specified: therapeutic diphenylcyclopropenone sensitization with weekly scalp DPC. Unfractionated whole blood yielded total RNA. The sample in question was whole blood, obtained in connection with sensitization to the hapten diphenylcyclopropenone (DPC). All receptors come from a woman aged 25 to 39 with alopecia areata. Some clones in this sample may be carry-over from other donors' samples.

This clonotype was observed many times. The V gene is TRBV12-3 or TRBV12-4, the J gene TRBJ2-3; tentative D call: TRBD1 (7 bases). CDR3 length: 12 amino acids. V was trimmed by 6 bases and J by 10 bases, leaving 14 bases between them. CDR3: CASSQGGFPQYF. The DNA for the CDR3 is TGTGCCAGCAGCCAGGGGGGTTTTCCGCAGTATTTT.

In its sample, this clonotype was seen a few times. The chain is built from TRBV10-2 and TRBJ1-6; D is undetermined. This CDR3 contains 15 residues. V was clipped by 2 bases and J by 3 bases, with 8 bases between them. Germline loops: CDR1 WSHSY, CDR2 SAAADI. The CDR3 DNA sequence: TGCGCCAGCAGTGAGGGAGAATTCTATAATTCACCCCTCCACTTT. It is translated as CASSEGEFYNSPLHF.

This clonotype showed up many times. V usage is TRBV12-3 or TRBV12-4 and J usage is TRBJ2-5; D is uncertain. CDR3 length: 12 residues. V was cut by 0 bases and J by 5 bases, with 4 bases left in between. The CDR3 sequence is CASSLALETQYF. The CDR3 DNA is TGTGCCAGCAGTTTAGCGCTGGAGACCCAGTACTTC.

This clonotype was seen a handful of times. The chain links TRBV4-3 to TRBJ2-3; D might be TRBD1 (5 bases). The CDR3 length is 14 residues. V dropped 2 bases and J dropped 4 bases, with 10 bases sitting between them. Germline-derived CDR1 and CDR2 are LGHNA and YSLEER. CDR3 sequence (DNA): TGCGCCAGCAGCCAATCCAGGGTGGCAGATACGCAGTATTTT. As protein: CASSQSRVADTQYF.

The chain joins TRBV7-2 to TRBJ1-6; D not resolved. Germline CDR1 is SGHTA and CDR2 is FQGNSA. The CDR3 spans 17 residues. With 1 base removed from V and 7 bases from J, the gap between germline ends came to 17 bases. The CDR3 loop is CASSLVNTDPVNSPLHF. The CDR3 coding sequence is TGTGCCAGCAGCTTAGTAAATACCGACCCTGTGAATTCACCCCTCCACTTT.

This clonotype was recorded many times. The chain joins TRBV29-1 to TRBJ2-7; 7 nucleotides align to TRBD2. Germline trimming cut 7 bases from V and 3 bases from J; bases unmatched to any gene: 9. From germline, CDR1 is SQVTM and CDR2 ANQGSEA. The CDR3 loop spans 13 amino acids. CDR3 protein: CSGGEGGFYEQYF. DNA for the CDR3: TGCAGCGGGGGGGAGGGCGGTTTCTACGAGCAGTACTTC.

V is TRBV28 and J is TRBJ2-7, with D hard to call. The CDR3 extends over 15 amino acids. Germline CDR1 reads MDHEN; CDR2 reads SYDVKM. V lost 4 bases and J 6 bases, leaving 19 bases between the germline ends. CDR3 coding DNA: TGTGCCAGCAGTTCCCGACATGAAGGTATTGGCGAGCAGTACTTC. This encodes CASSSRHEGIGEQYF.

In its sample, this clonotype was seen many times. The V gene is TRBV5-1, the J gene TRBJ2-1, with a possible D match to TRBD2 (6 bases). CDR3 length: 13 residues. Germline CDR1 is SGHRS and CDR2 is YFSETQ. V gave up 3 bases and J gave up 6 bases, with 10 bases separating them. CDR3 loop: CASSYPAGNEQFF. Written as DNA, the CDR3 is TGCGCCAGCAGCTACCCAGCGGGCAATGAGCAGTTCTTC. Based on the CDR3 plus reference TRBV5-1 and TRBJ2-1, the full variable domain is KAGVTQTPRYLIKTRGQQVTLSCSPISGHRSVSWYQQTPGQGLQFLFEYFSETQRNKGNFPGRFSGRQFSNSRSEMNVSTLELGDSALYLCASSYPAGNEQFFGPGTRLTVL.

This clonotype was detected many times. The chain employs TRBV4-2 and TRBJ2-2; a possible D gene is TRBD1 (5 bases). The V gene's germline CDR1 is LGHNA and CDR2 YNFKEQ. The V gene lost 3 bases and the J gene lost 6 bases, with 17 bases spanning the gap. The CDR3 length is 16 residues. DNA of the CDR3: TGTGCCAGCAGCCACAGTTCCCAGCAGGGATCCGGGGAGCTGTTTTTT. The encoded protein is CASSHSSQQGSGELFF.

This clonotype was picked up many times. This chain joins TRBV2 and TRBJ2-3; D might be TRBD1 (5 bases). Germline V CDR1 and CDR2: SNHLY, FYNNEI. CDR3 length: 13 residues. Trimming cost V 8 bases and J 1 base, with 10 bases left between them. CDR3 nucleotides: TGTGCCAGCCTAGTAGGGGGCACAGATACGCAGTATTTT. Its protein product is CASLVGGTDTQYF.

This clonotype was observed many times. The CDR3 sequence is CSAPTNEKLFF. CDR3 coding DNA: TGCAGTGCCCCGACTAATGAAAAACTGTTTTTT. The rearrangement joins TRBV20-1 to TRBJ1-4; the D is unclear. CDR3 length equals 11 residues. Germline V lookup: CDR1 DFQATT, CDR2 SNEGSKA (reference sequence). V lost 6 bases to trimming and J lost 2 bases, with 4 bases between them.

There are many counts of this clonotype. The chain couples TRBV12-3 or TRBV12-4 to TRBJ1-1; the match to TRBD1 covers 10 bases. Trimming removed 4 bases from V and 4 bases from J; junction bases left unmatched: 6. The CDR3 loop spans 15 amino acids. The CDR3 DNA follows: TGTGCCAGCAGTTACGGACAGGGGGTCGGCACTGAAGCTTTCTTT. Its protein is CASSYGQGVGTEAFF.

This chain uses TRBV29-1 with TRBJ2-1; 8 bases fit TRBD1. Losses at the gene ends were 7 bases for V and 4 bases for J; bases not matched to a gene: 3. The CDR3 covers 12 residues. Germline V gene lookup returns CDR1 SQVTM and CDR2 ANQGSEA. The CDR3 DNA reads TGCAGCGGTGGACAGGGATACAATGAGCAGTTCTTC. Translation: CSGGQGYNEQFF.

This clonotype has a count of ten or more. The chain employs TRBV14 and TRBJ2-1; 8 positions match TRBD1. With V trimmed by 1 base and J by 7 bases, 6 bases remained unmatched. The CDR3 is 15 amino acids. CDR1 and CDR2 from the germline V gene are SGHDN and FVKESK. The CDR3 coding sequence is TGTGCCAGCAGCCAAGGGACAGGGAGAGTGAATGAGCAGTTCTTC. This codes for CASSQGTGRVNEQFF.

This clonotype was detected a few times. This chain uses TRBV28 with TRBJ1-5, with D tentatively TRBD1 (6 bases). Trimming took off 5 bases at V and 6 bases at J, with 17 bases between the two ends. CDR3 length: 15 amino acids. Germline V gene lookup returns CDR1 MDHEN and CDR2 SYDVKM. DNA for the CDR3: TGTGCCAGCAGTCCTGGGGGGGGGGCAGGTCAGCCCCAGCATTTT. Protein product: CASSPGGGAGQPQHF.

This clonotype was observed many times. The V call is TRBV29-1, the J call TRBJ1-2; D remains ambiguous. The CDR3 totals 10 residues. Per germline, CDR1 SQVTM and CDR2 ANQGSEA. Trimming took off 1 base at V and 8 bases at J, with 5 bases between the two ends. The CDR3 bases are TGCAGCGTTGAAGTCGGGGGCTACACCTTC. Translating gives CSVEVGGYTF.

This clonotype appeared once. The rearrangement links TRBV28 to TRBJ1-6, with D maybe TRBD1 (6 bases). Per the germline V gene, CDR1 is MDHEN and CDR2 is SYDVKM. This CDR3 has 15 amino acids. Between the trimmed V and J ends, which lost 8 bases and 7 bases, there was a span of 18 bases. CDR3 loop: CASGHLTGRNSPLHF. The CDR3 bases are TGTGCCAGCGGCCACCTTACAGGGAGAAATTCACCCCTCCACTTT.

This chain joins TRBV9 and TRBJ2-1, with 13 bases matching TRBD2. Germline V gives CDR1 SGDLS, CDR2 YYNGEE. V was pared by 2 bases and J by 7 bases, with 6 bases of the junction left unmatched. CDR3 length: 16 residues. The CDR3 here is CASSVTSGGSINEQFF. CDR3 bases: TGTGCCAGCAGCGTGACTAGCGGGGGGTCGATAAATGAGCAGTTCTTC. Using reference TRBV9 and TRBJ2-1 for the parts outside the CDR3, the full variable domain is DSGVTQTPKHLITATGQRVTLRCSPRSGDLSVYWYQQSLDQGLQFLIQYYNGEERAKGNILERFSAQQFPDLHSELNLSSLELGDSALYFCASSVTSGGSINEQFFGPGTRLTVL.

This clonotype was counted many times. The V and J genes are TRBV5-6 and TRBJ2-3, with 7 bases fitting TRBD2. This CDR3 spans 16 amino acids. V shed 4 bases, J shed 2 bases, and the junction held 10 bases outside the gene matches. Germline V CDR1 and CDR2: SGHDT, YYEEEE. CDR3 amino acids: CASSPGAGKPTDTQYF. The CDR3 DNA is TGTGCCAGCAGCCCTGGAGCGGGGAAACCCACAGATACGCAGTATTTT.

This chain connects TRBV6-6 to TRBJ2-5; weak D call: TRBD2 (5 bases). Per germline, CDR1 MNHNY and CDR2 SVGAGI (reference sequence). The CDR3 is made up of 18 amino acids. V lost 2 bases, J lost 1 base, and 20 bases lay in between. The chain's CDR3 is CASSYPREGRRSQETQYF. The CDR3, as DNA: TGTGCCAGCAGTTACCCCCGGGAAGGTAGACGCTCCCAAGAGACCCAGTACTTC.

This CDR3 is CATSRDISNYGYTF. The CDR3 DNA sequence: TGTGCCACCAGCAGAGATATTTCTAACTATGGCTACACCTTC. The J gene is TRBJ1-2, the V gene TRBV15; D unresolved. Germline assignment: CDR1 LNHNV and CDR2 YYDKDF (reference sequence). Trimming took 0 bases from V and 0 from J, leaving 5 bases between them. The CDR3 covers 14 residues.

This clonotype was recorded at least ten times. The CDR3 DNA is TGCGCCAGCAGCCTAAGCCCCCTAGCTACGGGGACAGATACGCAGTATTTT. Translating it yields CASSLSPLATGTDTQYF. The rearrangement joins TRBV4-3 to TRBJ2-3; perhaps TRBD2 as D (5 bases). V lost 4 bases and J 3 bases, leaving 20 bases between the germline ends. This CDR3 spans 17 amino acids. CDR1 is LGHNA, CDR2 YSLEER, per germline.

In this sample, this clonotype turned up many times. V usage is TRBV11-2 and J usage is TRBJ1-1; D is uncertain. Trimming took 0 bases from V and 3 from J, leaving 14 bases between them. Germline lookup yields CDR1 SGHAT and CDR2 FQNNGV. The CDR3 has 16 residues. CDR3 bases: TGTGCCAGCAGCTTAGAGGCAGGAGCGGCGGACACTGAAGCTTTCTTT. Encoded protein: CASSLEAGAADTEAFF.

The J gene is TRBJ2-1, the V gene TRBV20-1; TRBD2 matches 12 bases. The length of the CDR3 is 18 residues. After removal of 0 bases from V and 2 bases from J, the junction contained 8 bases not matched to a gene. The germline V gene encodes CDR1 DFQATT and CDR2 SNEGSKA (reference sequence). The CDR3 nucleotides are TGCAGTGCTAGAGATCCGACTAGCGGGGGTAGTCCCTACAATGAGCAGTTCTTC. Translated, it gives CSARDPTSGGSPYNEQFF.

A word on this clonotype: At one end, the junction sequence differs from germline, possibly due to a read error. This rearrangement joins TRBV5-4 to TRBJ2-7; TRBD2 aligns across 10 bases. Germline values: CDR1 SGHNT, CDR2 YYREEE (reference sequence). The CDR3 contains 14 residues. CDR3 loop: CASSLGDVAGGRNF. CDR3 coding DNA: TGTGCCAGCAGCTTGGGGGACGTAGCGGGGGGTCGGAACTTC.